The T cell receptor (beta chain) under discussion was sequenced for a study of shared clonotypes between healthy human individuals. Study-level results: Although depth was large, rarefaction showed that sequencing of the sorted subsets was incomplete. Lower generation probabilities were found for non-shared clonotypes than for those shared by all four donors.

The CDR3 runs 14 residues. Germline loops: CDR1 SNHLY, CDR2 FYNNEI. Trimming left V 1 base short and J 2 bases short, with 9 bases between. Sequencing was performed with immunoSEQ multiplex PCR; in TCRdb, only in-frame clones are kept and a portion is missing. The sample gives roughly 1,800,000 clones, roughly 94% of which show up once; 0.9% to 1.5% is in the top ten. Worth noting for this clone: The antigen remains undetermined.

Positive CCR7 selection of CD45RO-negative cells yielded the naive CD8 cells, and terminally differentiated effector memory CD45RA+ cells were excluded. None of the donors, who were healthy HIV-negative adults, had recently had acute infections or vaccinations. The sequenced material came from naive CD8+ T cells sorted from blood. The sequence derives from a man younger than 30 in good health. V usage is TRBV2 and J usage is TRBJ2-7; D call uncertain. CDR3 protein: CASSEVGQAYEQYF. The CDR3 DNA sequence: TGTGCCAGCAGTGAAGTAGGTCAGGCCTACGAGCAGTACTTC.